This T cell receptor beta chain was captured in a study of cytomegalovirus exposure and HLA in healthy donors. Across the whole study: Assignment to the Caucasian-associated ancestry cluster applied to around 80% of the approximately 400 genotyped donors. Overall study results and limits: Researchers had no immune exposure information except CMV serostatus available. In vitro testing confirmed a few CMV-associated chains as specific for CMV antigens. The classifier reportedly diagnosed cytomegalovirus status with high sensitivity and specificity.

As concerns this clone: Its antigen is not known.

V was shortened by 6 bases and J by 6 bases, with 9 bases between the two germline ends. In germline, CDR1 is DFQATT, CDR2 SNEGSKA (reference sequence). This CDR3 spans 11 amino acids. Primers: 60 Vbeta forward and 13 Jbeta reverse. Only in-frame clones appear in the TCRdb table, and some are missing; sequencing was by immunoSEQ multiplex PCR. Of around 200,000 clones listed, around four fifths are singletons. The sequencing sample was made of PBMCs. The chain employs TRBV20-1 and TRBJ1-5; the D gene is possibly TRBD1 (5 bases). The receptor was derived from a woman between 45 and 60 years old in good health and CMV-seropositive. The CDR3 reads CSASQGQPQHF. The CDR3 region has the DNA TGCAGTGCCTCGCAGGGTCAGCCCCAGCATTTT.